The text below deals with one T cell receptor (beta chain). These data belong to a study of blood T cell repertoires in COVID-19. Study context: The samples span acute and convalescent COVID-19 from the United States, Italy and Spain.

Cohort allocation depended upon clinical history that participants reported. Two negative PCRs, clearance, or symptom resolution had been documented for recovered Cohort 3 donors. Authors' data handling: Cell counts per sample came from amplifying reference gene primers. The table came from immunoSEQ multiplex PCR; TCRdb's copy has only in-frame clones and leaves some out. V, J and clone size were drawn from that table, and D and trimming were deduced from the DNA. The sample has about 180,000 clones; around 73% are singletons. The sequence was obtained from a woman between 50 and 59 years old who had recovered from COVID-19. Sequencing used PBMCs or T cells enriched from blood (not recorded which).

The CDR3 spells CASSQGRQGRSTEAFF. The CDR3 coding sequence is TGTGCCAGCAGCCAAGGGAGACAGGGAAGGTCCACTGAAGCTTTCTTT. The chain employs TRBV14 and TRBJ1-1; 7 positions match TRBD1. The CDR3 has 16 amino acids. Trimming took 1 base from V and 4 from J; bases not matched to a gene: 9. The V gene's germline CDR1 is SGHDN and CDR2 FVKESK.